Detailed here is one TCR beta chain. Original processing notes: Nucleated cell counts were estimated from reference gene primer amplification. Measured with immunoSEQ multiplex PCR; TCRdb has only the in-frame clones, and not every one. Clonal size and the V and J genes are those of that table, whereas D and trimming came from the DNA. Among 57,000 or so clones listed, over 80% were seen once. CDR1 and CDR2 (germline): MNHNY, SVGAGI (reference sequence). With 4 bases clipped from V and 2 bases from J, the junction kept 5 bases outside the gene matches. The CDR3 consists of 14 residues. The data derive from a study of blood T cell repertoires in COVID-19. Study overall: The study drew acute and convalescent COVID-19 samples from the United States, Italy and Spain.

The clonotype originates from a man between 65 and 85 years old with acute or convalescent COVID-19. Material for sequencing was peripheral blood. The V and J genes are TRBV6-6 and TRBJ2-7, with TRBD1 matching over 7 bases. The CDR3 DNA sequence: TGTGCCAGCAGTTCTGGGGGACAGCCCTACGAGCAGTACTTC. Encoded protein: CASSSGGQPYEQYF.